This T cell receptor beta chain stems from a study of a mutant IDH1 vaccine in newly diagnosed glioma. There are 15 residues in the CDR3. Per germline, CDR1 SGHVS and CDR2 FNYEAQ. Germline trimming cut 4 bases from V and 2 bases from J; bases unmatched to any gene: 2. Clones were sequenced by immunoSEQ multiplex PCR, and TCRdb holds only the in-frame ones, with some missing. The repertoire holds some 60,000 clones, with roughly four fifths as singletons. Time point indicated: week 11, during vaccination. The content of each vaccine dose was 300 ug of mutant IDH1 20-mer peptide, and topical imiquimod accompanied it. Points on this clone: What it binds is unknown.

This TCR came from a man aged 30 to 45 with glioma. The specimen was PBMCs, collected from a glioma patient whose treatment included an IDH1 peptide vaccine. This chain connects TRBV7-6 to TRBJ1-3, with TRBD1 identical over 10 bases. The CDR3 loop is CASSSGQGTGNTIYF. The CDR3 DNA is TGTGCCAGCAGCTCGGGACAGGGGACTGGAAACACCATATATTTT.